These 28 T cell receptor beta chains were sequenced from one sample in a study of OX40 agonist ivuxolimab in advanced cancers. Libraries were prepared by immunoSEQ multiplex PCR; TCRdb keeps only in-frame clonotypes and omits some of them. This table has 50,000 to 60,000 clones, about 85% appearing once. This specimen consisted of CD4+ or CD8+ T cells sorted from blood, obtained in a trial of the OX40 agonist ivuxolimab. The receptors here all came from an adult with an advanced solid tumor such as melanoma, head and neck, liver or kidney cancer.

The count of this clone is one. CDR3 sequence (DNA): TGTGCCAGCAGCTTATCTCTACGGTCACCCCTCCACTTT. Amino acid sequence: CASSLSLRSPLHF. The chain carries TRBV7-9 and TRBJ1-6; D uncertain. CDR1 is SEHNR, CDR2 FQNEAQ, per germline (reference sequence). Between the trimmed V and J ends, which lost 2 bases and 10 bases, there was a span of 9 bases. The CDR3 runs to 13 residues.

The gene calls are TRBV5-8 and TRBJ1-2; the match to TRBD1 covers 9 bases. Germline trimming cut 7 bases from V and 3 bases from J; bases unmatched to any gene: 7. The CDR3 runs to 14 residues. In germline, CDR1 is SGHTS, CDR2 YDEGEE. The CDR3 nucleotides are TGTGCCAGCGCCACAGGGGGCGACTACTATGGCTACACCTTC. Its protein product is CASATGGDYYGYTF.

The V gene is TRBV30, the J gene TRBJ1-4; weak D call: TRBD1 (6 bases). This CDR3 is built from 15 residues. Germline-derived CDR1 and CDR2 are GTSNPN and SVGIG (reference sequence). The V and J ends lost 2 bases and 6 bases respectively, with 16 bases between them. The CDR3 nucleotides read TGTGCCTGGAGTACCCGGGACATACCCCATGAAAAACTGTTTTTT. Protein: CAWSTRDIPHEKLFF.

This clone was counted a few times. The V gene is TRBV11-2, the J gene TRBJ1-2; perhaps TRBD1 as D (5 bases). The CDR3 has 14 amino acids. CDR1 SGHAT and CDR2 FQNNGV come from the germline V gene. The germline V and J ends were trimmed by 4 bases and 2 bases, with 11 bases remaining between them. CDR3 nucleotide sequence: TGTGCCAGCAGCTCCACCGGGGACAACTATGGCTACACCTTC. Protein product: CASSSTGDNYGYTF.

This clone is large by share. The rearrangement links TRBV5-1 to TRBJ1-2, with 7 bases identical to TRBD1. The length of the CDR3 is 13 residues. Germline V gene lookup returns CDR1 SGHRS and CDR2 YFSETQ. Trimming took 1 base from V and 8 from J; bases not matched to a gene: 5. In nucleotides, the CDR3 is TGCGCCAGCAGCTTGACAGGGGAAGAGGGCTACACCTTC. Protein sequence: CASSLTGEEGYTF. The full variable domain, with the rest looked up from reference TRBV5-1 and TRBJ1-2, is KAGVTQTPRYLIKTRGQQVTLSCSPISGHRSVSWYQQTPGQGLQFLFEYFSETQRNKGNFPGRFSGRQFSNSRSEMNVSTLELGDSALYLCASSLTGEEGYTFGSGTRLTVV.

This clone was seen a single time. The chain joins TRBV5-1 to TRBJ2-2; possibly TRBD1 for D (6 bases). Trimming removed 4 bases from V and 4 bases from J, with 20 bases in between. This CDR3 comprises 17 residues. The germline V gene encodes CDR1 SGHRS and CDR2 YFSETQ. The CDR3 nucleotides are TGCGCCAGCAGCGTGGGCTGGTCAGGGGAGAGCACCGGGGAGCTGTTTTTT. Protein product: CASSVGWSGESTGELFF. The variable domain in full, completed from reference TRBV5-1 and TRBJ2-2, reads KAGVTQTPRYLIKTRGQQVTLSCSPISGHRSVSWYQQTPGQGLQFLFEYFSETQRNKGNFPGRFSGRQFSNSRSEMNVSTLELGDSALYLCASSVGWSGESTGELFFGEGSRLTVL.

The sample holds one count of this clone. The J gene is TRBJ2-7, the V gene TRBV4-3; TRBD2 matches 7 bases. Germline trimming cut 0 bases from V and 5 bases from J; bases unmatched to any gene: 13. Germline CDR1 reads LGHNA; CDR2 reads YSLEER. CDR3 size: 17 residues. CDR3 sequence: CASSQDPVVAGRNEQYF. The CDR3 DNA is TGCGCCAGCAGCCAAGACCCCGTGGTAGCGGGCAGGAACGAGCAGTACTTC.

This CDR3 is CASSVRDRGHEQYF. In DNA, the CDR3 is TGTGCCAGCAGTGTACGGGACAGGGGGCACGAGCAGTACTTC. This sequence joins TRBV6-1 and TRBJ2-7, with 12 bases that match TRBD1. V lost 4 bases, J lost 5 bases, and 3 bases stayed unmatched. CDR1 is MNHNS, CDR2 SASEGT, per germline. The CDR3 contains 14 residues.

The chain uses TRBV11-2 and TRBJ2-3; D not certain. Trimming took off 6 bases at V and 4 bases at J, with 5 bases between the two ends. CDR3 length: 11 amino acids. The germline CDR1 and CDR2 sequences are SGHAT and FQNNGV. CDR3 sequence reads: CASRSADTQYF. The CDR3 region has the DNA TGTGCCAGCAGAAGCGCAGATACGCAGTATTTT.

The chain recombines TRBV19 with TRBJ1-1; D gene ambiguous. Between the trimmed V and J ends, which lost 1 base and 1 base, there was a span of 4 bases. The CDR3 has 13 amino acids. The V gene's germline CDR1 is LNHDA and CDR2 SQIVND (reference sequence). The CDR3: CASSIARNTEAFF. The CDR3 nucleotides are TGTGCCAGTAGTATAGCCAGGAACACTGAAGCTTTCTTT.

V gene TRBV2 combines with J gene TRBJ1-4; 9 bases align to TRBD1. The CDR3 covers 14 residues. The V segment lost 4 bases and the J segment 5 bases; nucleotides outside the gene matches: 2. Germline-derived CDR1 and CDR2 are SNHLY and FYNNEI. The DNA for the CDR3 is TGTGCCAGCAGTGTGGGGACAGGGAATGAAAAACTGTTTTTT. This translates into CASSVGTGNEKLFF.

This clone was seen just once. The V and J genes are TRBV27 and TRBJ2-3; weak D call: TRBD2 (6 bases). The CDR3 is made up of 16 amino acids. Trimming took off 1 base at V and 4 bases at J, with 15 bases between the two ends. Germline V gives CDR1 MNHEY, CDR2 SMNVEV (reference sequence). CDR3 protein: CASSLYVGEVADTQYF. CDR3 nucleotide sequence: TGTGCCAGCAGTTTATATGTGGGGGAGGTGGCAGATACGCAGTATTTT.

The genes are TRBV5-4 and TRBJ2-3, with no clear D. Germline assignment: CDR1 SGHNT and CDR2 YYREEE (reference sequence). The CDR3 covers 11 residues. V lost 5 bases, J lost 6 bases, and 7 bases lay in between. The CDR3 DNA is TGTGCCAGCAGTATTGGGGATACGCAGTATTTT. This encodes CASSIGDTQYF.

Remarks on this clone: One junction end disagrees with the germline gene, perhaps due to a read error. Within the sample, other DNA sequences also encode this same CDR3. This chain joins TRBV5-1 and TRBJ2-2; D ambiguous. CDR1 SGHRS and CDR2 YFSETQ come from the germline V gene. The CDR3 is 14 amino acids. CDR3 sequence (DNA): TGTGCCAGCAGCTTCGAGAGACTGGCCGGGGAGCTGTTTTTT. Protein sequence: CASSFERLAGELFF.

This sequence joins TRBV5-6 and TRBJ2-1, with D maybe TRBD1 (7 bases). The CDR3 extends over 15 amino acids. Germline CDR1 is SGHDT and CDR2 is YYEEEE. The V end was cut by 0 bases, the J end by 4 bases, with 11 bases between. Written as DNA, the CDR3 is TGTGCCAGCAGCTTGGCTCCAGGGGGGTACAATGAGCAGTTCTTC. Encoded protein: CASSLAPGGYNEQFF. The full variable domain, its missing parts supplied by reference TRBV5-6 and TRBJ2-1, is DAGVTQSPTHLIKTRGQQVTLRCSPKSGHDTVSWYQQALGQGPQFIFQYYEEEERQRGNFPDRFSGHQFPNYSSELNVNALLLGDSALYLCASSLAPGGYNEQFFGPGTRLTVL.

The count of this clone is one. The chain combines TRBV7-8 with TRBJ2-7; 7 nucleotides agree with TRBD1. Germline lookup yields CDR1 SGHVS and CDR2 FQNEAQ. J was trimmed by 5 bases and V by 1 base; bases with no gene match: 2. The CDR3 is 13 amino acids. CDR3 protein: CASSLDRGHEQYF. CDR3 in DNA: TGTGCCAGCAGCTTAGACAGGGGCCACGAGCAGTACTTC.

A note on this clone: Other nucleotide sequences from this sample produce the same CDR3. J is TRBJ1-5 and V is TRBV19, with D possibly being TRBD1 (6 bases). The germline V gene has CDR1 LNHDA and CDR2 SQIVND (reference sequence). This CDR3 contains 15 residues. With 1 base removed from V and 4 bases from J, the gap between germline ends came to 11 bases. The CDR3 region has the DNA TGTGCCAGTAGTATAGGAGGCAGGGGTAATCAGCCCCAGCATTTT. Its translation is CASSIGGRGNQPQHF.

The CDR3 DNA is TGTGCCAGCAGTGGACCGTCCCAGTACTTC. Translation gives CASSGPSQYF. The chain carries TRBV25-1 and TRBJ2-5; D not resolved. The CDR3 runs to 10 residues. CDR1 is MGHDK, CDR2 SYGVNS, per germline. V dropped 4 bases and J dropped 9 bases, with 6 bases sitting between them.

This chain links TRBV5-4 with TRBJ2-7; 8 bases agree with TRBD1. CDR3 size: 18 residues. Germline-derived CDR1 and CDR2 are SGHNT and YYREEE (reference sequence). Trimming at V came to 3 bases and at J to 3 bases, leaving 17 bases not matched to a gene. The chain's CDR3 is CASSWLTDTDRGGYEQYF. CDR3 in DNA: TGTGCCAGCAGCTGGTTAACGGATACTGACAGGGGAGGCTACGAGCAGTACTTC.

The rearrangement joins TRBV7-3 to TRBJ1-2; D uncertain. There are 13 residues in the CDR3. The V gene's germline CDR1 is SGHTA and CDR2 FQGTGA. Trimming stripped 5 bases from V and 3 bases from J, with 10 bases between. CDR3 loop: CASSIDGHYGYTF. The CDR3 DNA is TGTGCCAGCAGCATAGACGGCCACTATGGCTACACCTTC.

V is TRBV18 and J is TRBJ2-3; D unclear. The CDR3 loop spans 13 amino acids. Germline CDR1 and CDR2: KGHSH and LQKENI. With 8 bases removed from V and 2 bases from J, the gap between germline ends came to 11 bases. The CDR3 sequence: CASQGEDTDTQYF. CDR3 DNA sequence: TGTGCCAGCCAAGGTGAAGACACAGATACGCAGTATTTT. Complete variable domain (other parts from reference TRBV18 and TRBJ2-3): NAGVMQNPRHLVRRRGQEARLRCSPMKGHSHVYWYRQLPEEGLKFMVYLQKENIIDESGMPKERFSAEFPKEGPSILRIQQVVRGDSAAYFCASQGEDTDTQYFGPGTRLTVL.

V usage is TRBV2 and J usage is TRBJ1-2; weak D call: TRBD1 (5 bases). Per germline, CDR1 SNHLY and CDR2 FYNNEI. V shed 2 bases and J shed 4 bases, with 14 bases lying between them. The CDR3 is made up of 15 amino acids. The CDR3 region has the DNA TGTGCCAGCAGTGAAAGTCTGGGGACCTTCTATGGCTACACCTTC. Its protein product is CASSESLGTFYGYTF. Full variable domain (rest looked up from reference TRBV2 and TRBJ1-2): EPEVTQTPSHQVTQMGQEVILRCVPISNHLYFYWYRQILGQKVEFLVSFYNNEISEKSEIFDDQFSVERPDGSNFTLKIRSTKLEDSAMYFCASSESLGTFYGYTFGSGTRLTVV.

This chain links TRBV9 with TRBJ1-1, with TRBD1 matching over 9 bases. Unmatched junction bases numbered 11, after V lost 3 bases and J lost 5 bases. The CDR3 is made up of 16 amino acids. CDR1 SGDLS and CDR2 YYNGEE come from the germline V gene. CDR3 loop: CASSDEQGAVWTEAFF. In DNA, the CDR3 is TGTGCCAGCAGCGACGAACAGGGGGCCGTATGGACTGAAGCTTTCTTT.

The J gene is TRBJ1-1, the V gene TRBV2; 10 positions agree with TRBD1. Trimming took 3 bases from V and 5 from J; bases not matched to a gene: 3. The CDR3 totals 14 residues. CDR1 is SNHLY, CDR2 FYNNEI, per germline. For the CDR3, the DNA is TGTGCCAGCAGTGACCGGGACAGGGGAACTGAAGCTTTCTTT. The encoded protein is CASSDRDRGTEAFF. The complete variable domain, with remaining parts taken from reference TRBV2 and TRBJ1-1, reads EPEVTQTPSHQVTQMGQEVILRCVPISNHLYFYWYRQILGQKVEFLVSFYNNEISEKSEIFDDQFSVERPDGSNFTLKIRSTKLEDSAMYFCASSDRDRGTEAFFGQGTRLTVV.

The chain links TRBV25-1 to TRBJ1-2, with D unresolved. Germline V lookup: CDR1 MGHDK, CDR2 SYGVNS. There are 12 residues in the CDR3. Deletions cut 4 bases from V and 6 bases from J, with 9 bases between. CDR3 residues: CASSVKRDGYTF. The CDR3 nucleotides read TGTGCCAGCAGTGTAAAGAGGGATGGCTACACCTTC.

The chain employs TRBV6-6 and TRBJ2-3; tentative D call: TRBD2 (6 bases). This CDR3 region has 15 residues. V lost 3 bases and J lost 2, with 12 bases in between. Germline CDR1 is MNHNY and CDR2 is SVGAGI (reference sequence). The CDR3 DNA reads as TGTGCCAGCAGTTATCAAAGCGGGTACACAGATACGCAGTATTTT. Translation gives CASSYQSGYTDTQYF.

The V call is TRBV4-3, the J call TRBJ2-5, with D perhaps being TRBD1 or TRBD2 (5 bases each). V lost 0 bases and J 2 bases, leaving 10 bases between the germline ends. The germline V gene has CDR1 LGHNA and CDR2 YSLEER. This CDR3 has 15 amino acids. DNA for the CDR3: TGCGCCAGCAGCCAAGATTGGGGGTTACAAGAGACCCAGTACTTC. As protein: CASSQDWGLQETQYF.

CDR3 coding DNA: TGTGCCACGGGGGCGGTATACAATGAGCAGTTCTTC. Residues: CATGAVYNEQFF. The chain is built from TRBV30 and TRBJ2-1; TRBD1 or TRBD2 may be the D gene (6 bases each). Trimming stripped 8 bases from V and 4 bases from J, with 12 bases between. Germline CDR1 is GTSNPN and CDR2 is SVGIG (reference sequence). The CDR3 is 12 amino acids.